The 19 T cell receptor beta chains reported below all come from one sample, sequenced in a study of chemoradiotherapy in HPV16-positive cancers. Produced via immunoSEQ multiplex PCR; TCRdb's table is partial and in-frame only. Of some 17,000 clones listed, roughly 86% are singletons. The sample consisted of blood, taken from a patient who underwent chemoradiotherapy. The source of these receptors is a human donor with HPV-associated anogenital cancer.

The chain recombines TRBV5-1 with TRBJ2-6; D is tentatively TRBD1 or TRBD2 (5 bases each). Trimming stripped 4 bases from V and 4 bases from J, with 24 bases between. CDR1 and CDR2 from the germline V gene are SGHRS and YFSETQ. The CDR3 is 19 residues long. As DNA, the CDR3 is TGCGCCAGCAGCCACGGCCCGGGGCAGGGAAGAGCCGGGGCCAACGTCCTGACTTTC. Translation gives CASSHGPGQGRAGANVLTF.

The chain links TRBV6-5 to TRBJ1-4, with D possibly matching TRBD1 (6 bases). V was trimmed by 6 bases and J by 5 bases, leaving 19 bases between them. The length of the CDR3 is 16 residues. The germline V gene has CDR1 MNHEY and CDR2 SVGAGI. In nucleotides, the CDR3 is TGTGCCAGCAGCTACGTCGTGGGGGCCTCCAATGAAAAACTGTTTTTT. Amino acids: CASSYVVGASNEKLFF.

V and J are TRBV7-6 and TRBJ2-1; TRBD1 matches at 9 bases. The CDR3 length is 17 residues. The germline gives CDR1 SGHVS, CDR2 FNYEAQ. With V trimmed by 2 bases and J by 2 bases, 7 bases remained unmatched. CDR3 sequence: CASSLYGTGITYNEQFF. The CDR3, as DNA: TGTGCCAGCAGCTTATACGGGACAGGGATAACCTACAATGAGCAGTTCTTC.

The chain recombines TRBV5-1 with TRBJ1-5; D is uncertain. Germline V CDR1 and CDR2: SGHRS, YFSETQ. V was shortened by 2 bases and J by 6 bases, with 3 bases between the two germline ends. The length of the CDR3 is 11 residues. CDR3 nucleotides: TGCGCCAGCAGCTTACTTCAGCCCCAGCATTTT. This sequence encodes CASSLLQPQHF. Full variable domain (rest looked up from reference TRBV5-1 and TRBJ1-5): KAGVTQTPRYLIKTRGQQVTLSCSPISGHRSVSWYQQTPGQGLQFLFEYFSETQRNKGNFPGRFSGRQFSNSRSEMNVSTLELGDSALYLCASSLLQPQHFGDGTRLSIL.

The chain links TRBV10-3 to TRBJ2-5, with D hard to call. This CDR3 comprises 13 residues. CDR1 and CDR2 (germline): ENHRY, SYGVKD. The V gene lost 0 bases and the J gene lost 5 bases, with 7 bases spanning the gap. This chain's CDR3 is CAISESSMETQYF. CDR3 nucleotides: TGTGCCATCAGTGAGTCAAGCATGGAGACCCAGTACTTC.

This clone has just one count. V usage is TRBV11-2 and J usage is TRBJ1-1; 10 nucleotides match TRBD1. The CDR3 has 17 residues. V shed 7 bases, J shed 7 bases, and the junction held 18 bases outside the gene matches. Per the germline V gene, CDR1 is SGHAT and CDR2 is FQNNGV. The CDR3 protein is CASKITRDRGPNDEAFF. In nucleotides, the CDR3 is TGTGCCAGCAAGATAACCCGGGACAGGGGCCCGAACGATGAAGCTTTCTTT. The full variable domain, its missing parts supplied by reference TRBV11-2 and TRBJ1-1, is EAGVAQSPRYKIIEKRQSVAFWCNPISGHATLYWYQQILGQGPKLLIQFQNNGVVDDSQLPKDRFSAERLKGVDSTLKIQPAKLEDSAVYLCASKITRDRGPNDEAFFGQGTRLTVV.

The chain uses TRBV6-5 and TRBJ1-2; D ambiguous. V gave up 0 bases and J gave up 2 bases, with 10 bases separating them. CDR3 length: 15 residues. Germline CDR1 and CDR2: MNHEY and SVGAGI. The CDR3 sequence: CASSYSPVGNYGYTF. For the CDR3, the DNA is TGTGCCAGCAGTTACTCCCCCGTTGGAAACTATGGCTACACCTTC.

V is TRBV15 and J is TRBJ2-3; no clear D. Germline V gene data show CDR1 as LNHNV and CDR2 as YYDKDF (reference sequence). The CDR3 loop spans 16 amino acids. The V end lost 2 bases, the J end lost 4 bases, and 16 bases lay between the germline ends. The CDR3 here is CATSRTWVYRADTQYF. The CDR3 DNA reads TGTGCCACCAGCAGAACTTGGGTGTATCGGGCAGATACGCAGTATTTT.

This clone was picked up one time. The CDR3 coding sequence is TGTGCCAGCAGCGTAGAGGCAGCCTCGGGGACCCAGTACTTC. Its translation is CASSVEAASGTQYF. This chain joins TRBV9 and TRBJ2-5; no clear D gene. Germline V lookup: CDR1 SGDLS, CDR2 YYNGEE. Trimming removed 0 bases at V and 7 bases at J, with 13 bases between. The CDR3 extends over 14 amino acids.

With respect to this clone: A read error may explain this, as a much larger clone is one base away. Other nucleotide sequences from this sample produce the same CDR3. This CDR3 reads CASSKLAGGPDTQYF. DNA for the CDR3: TGCGCCAGCAGTAAACTAGCGGGAGGGCCAGATACGCAGTATTTT. The chain couples TRBV6-5 to TRBJ2-3, with 13 bases matching TRBD2. Germline CDR1 is MNHEY and CDR2 is SVGAGI. This CDR3 is built from 15 residues.

The chain's CDR3 is CASSFLRQAEEDTQYF. The CDR3 nucleotides read TGTGCCAGCAGCTTCTTACGACAGGCCGAGGAAGATACGCAGTATTTT. This chain connects TRBV5-8 to TRBJ2-3; possibly TRBD1 for D (6 bases). The CDR3 runs to 16 residues. CDR1 is SGHTS, CDR2 YDEGEE, per germline. V was pared by 2 bases and J by 5 bases, with 18 bases between.

The V call is TRBV27, the J call TRBJ2-7; D is ambiguous. The CDR3 has 15 residues. Between the trimmed V and J ends, which lost 6 bases and 3 bases, there was a span of 18 bases. Germline lookup yields CDR1 MNHEY and CDR2 SMNVEV (reference sequence). CDR3 sequence (DNA): TGTGCCAGCAGCCGGGTGGGTCTCCATGTCTACGAGCAGTACTTC. This sequence encodes CASSRVGLHVYEQYF.

The V gene is TRBV28, the J gene TRBJ2-7; 11 bases match TRBD2. V lost 8 bases, J lost 3 bases, and 9 bases stayed unmatched. In germline, CDR1 is MDHEN, CDR2 SYDVKM. The CDR3 covers 15 residues. The CDR3 nucleotides are TGTGCCAGCGGAACCGGGACTAGCGGACTCTACGAGCAGTACTTC. Protein sequence: CASGTGTSGLYEQYF.

The J gene is TRBJ2-1, the V gene TRBV29-1; D remains unclear. CDR3 length equals 13 residues. The germline V gene encodes CDR1 SQVTM and CDR2 ANQGSEA. Trimming stripped 3 bases from V and 9 bases from J, with 15 bases between. The CDR3 coding sequence is TGCAGCGTTGATTATCTCGCGCAGAGTGAGCAGTTCTTC. This sequence encodes CSVDYLAQSEQFF.

This clone was picked up a small number of times. The rearrangement links TRBV5-1 to TRBJ2-7; TRBD2 might be the D (6 bases). Germline loops: CDR1 SGHRS, CDR2 YFSETQ. With 3 bases removed from V and 7 bases from J, the gap between germline ends came to 14 bases. The length of the CDR3 is 13 residues. The CDR3 loop is CASSSRSAGEQYF. CDR3 sequence (DNA): TGCGCCAGCAGCTCCCGATCCGCGGGGGAGCAGTACTTC.

The rearrangement uses TRBV30 and TRBJ1-5; possibly TRBD1 for D (5 bases). Germline lookup yields CDR1 GTSNPN and CDR2 SVGIG (reference sequence). Between the trimmed V and J ends, which lost 0 bases and 0 bases, there was a span of 9 bases. The CDR3 spans 15 residues. The CDR3 DNA is TGTGCCTGGAGTGTAGGGGTTAATAGCAATCAGCCCCAGCATTTT. This gives the protein CAWSVGVNSNQPQHF.

This chain uses TRBV19 with TRBJ1-1; no firm D call. Trimming stripped 5 bases from V and 1 base from J, with 5 bases between. The CDR3 runs 12 residues. Per the germline V gene, CDR1 is LNHDA and CDR2 is SQIVND (reference sequence). The CDR3 region has the DNA TGTGCCAGTAGTCCCGCGAACACTGAAGCTTTCTTT. It is translated as CASSPANTEAFF.

This clone was counted between two and nine times. The chain has TRBV6-5 and TRBJ1-2; 7 positions match TRBD1. CDR1 MNHEY and CDR2 SVGAGI come from the germline V gene. J was trimmed by 8 bases and V by 8 bases; bases with no gene match: 8. The CDR3 loop spans 12 amino acids. The CDR3, as DNA: TGTGCCAGCGGACGACAGGGAAGGGGCTACACCTTC. Its protein product is CASGRQGRGYTF.

The rearrangement joins TRBV5-1 to TRBJ2-7; 7 bases fit TRBD1. The germline V gene has CDR1 SGHRS and CDR2 YFSETQ. Unmatched junction bases numbered 2, after V lost 3 bases and J lost 2 bases. This CDR3 has 13 residues. CDR3: CASSSGTAYEQYF. The CDR3 DNA follows: TGCGCCAGCAGCTCCGGGACAGCCTACGAGCAGTACTTC. Based on the CDR3 plus reference TRBV5-1 and TRBJ2-7, the full variable domain is KAGVTQTPRYLIKTRGQQVTLSCSPISGHRSVSWYQQTPGQGLQFLFEYFSETQRNKGNFPGRFSGRQFSNSRSEMNVSTLELGDSALYLCASSSGTAYEQYFGPGTRLTVT.